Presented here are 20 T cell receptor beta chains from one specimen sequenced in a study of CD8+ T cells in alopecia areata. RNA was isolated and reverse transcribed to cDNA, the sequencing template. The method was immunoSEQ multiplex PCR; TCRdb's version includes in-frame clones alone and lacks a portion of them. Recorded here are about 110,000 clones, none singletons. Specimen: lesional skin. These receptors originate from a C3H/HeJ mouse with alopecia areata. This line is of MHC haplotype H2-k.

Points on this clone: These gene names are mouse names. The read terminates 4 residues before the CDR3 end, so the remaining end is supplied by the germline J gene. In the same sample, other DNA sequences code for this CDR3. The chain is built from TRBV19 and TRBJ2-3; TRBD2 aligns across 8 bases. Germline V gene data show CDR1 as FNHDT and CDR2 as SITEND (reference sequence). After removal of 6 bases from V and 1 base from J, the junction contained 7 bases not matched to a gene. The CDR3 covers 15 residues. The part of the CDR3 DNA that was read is TGTGCCAGCACCGGGGGGGCGCAGGGTGCAGAA. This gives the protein CASTGGAQGAE. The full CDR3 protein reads CASTGGAQGAETLYF.

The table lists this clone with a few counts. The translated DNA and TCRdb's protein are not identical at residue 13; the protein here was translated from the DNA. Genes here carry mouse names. The CDR3 sequence is CASSDQTIDSGNTLYF. The CDR3 bases that were read are TGTGCCAGCAGTGATCAGACAATCGATTCTGGAAATACG. The V and J genes are TRBV13-3 and TRBJ1-3; no reliable D call. The read ends 3 residues shy of where the CDR3 ends; the end is completed using the germline J gene. Trimming cost V 1 base and J 0 bases, with 11 bases left between them. This CDR3 has 16 amino acids. From germline, CDR1 is NNHDY and CDR2 SYVADS.

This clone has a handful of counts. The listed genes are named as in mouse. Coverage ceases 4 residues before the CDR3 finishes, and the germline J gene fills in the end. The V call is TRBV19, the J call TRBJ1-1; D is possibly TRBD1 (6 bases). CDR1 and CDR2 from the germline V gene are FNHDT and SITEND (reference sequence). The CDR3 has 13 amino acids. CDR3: CASSIRDILEVFF. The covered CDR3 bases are TGTGCCAGCAGTATACGGGACATCCTA.

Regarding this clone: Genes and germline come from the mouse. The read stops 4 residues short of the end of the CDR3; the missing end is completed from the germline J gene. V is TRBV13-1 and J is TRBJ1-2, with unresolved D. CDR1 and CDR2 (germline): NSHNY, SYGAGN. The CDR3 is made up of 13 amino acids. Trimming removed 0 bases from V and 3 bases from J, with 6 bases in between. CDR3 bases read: TGTGCCAGCAGTGATGAAGGGTACTCC. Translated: CASSDEGYS. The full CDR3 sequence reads CASSDEGYSDYTF.

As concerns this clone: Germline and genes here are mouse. The CDR3 DNA, read in part, is TGTGCCAGCAGGGTCTACTGGGGTAGCTCCTAT. Its translation is CASRVYWGSSY. The entire CDR3 sequence reads CASRVYWGSSYEQYF. The chain carries TRBV13-3 and TRBJ2-7; TRBD2 matches 7 bases. Read coverage stops 4 residues before the CDR3 terminus; the germline J gene supplies the remainder. Germline trimming cut 5 bases from V and 0 bases from J; bases unmatched to any gene: 8. Germline CDR1 reads NNHDY; CDR2 reads SYVADS. CDR3 length equals 15 residues.

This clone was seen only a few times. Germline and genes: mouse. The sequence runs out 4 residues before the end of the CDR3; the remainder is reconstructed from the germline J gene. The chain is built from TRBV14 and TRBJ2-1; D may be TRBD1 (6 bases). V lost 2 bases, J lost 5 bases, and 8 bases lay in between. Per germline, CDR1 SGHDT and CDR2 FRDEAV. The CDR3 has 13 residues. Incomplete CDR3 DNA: TGTGCCAGCAGTTTTAGGGACAATGCT. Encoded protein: CASSFRDNA. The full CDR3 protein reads CASSFRDNAEQFF.

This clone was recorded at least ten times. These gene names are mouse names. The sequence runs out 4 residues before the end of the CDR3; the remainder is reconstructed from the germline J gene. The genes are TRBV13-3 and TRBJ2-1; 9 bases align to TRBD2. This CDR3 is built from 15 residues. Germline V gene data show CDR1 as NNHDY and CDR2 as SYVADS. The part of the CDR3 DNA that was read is TGTGCCAGCAGTGAGGTGGGGGGGCGCGAGGCT. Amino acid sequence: CASSEVGGREA. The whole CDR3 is CASSEVGGREAEQFF.

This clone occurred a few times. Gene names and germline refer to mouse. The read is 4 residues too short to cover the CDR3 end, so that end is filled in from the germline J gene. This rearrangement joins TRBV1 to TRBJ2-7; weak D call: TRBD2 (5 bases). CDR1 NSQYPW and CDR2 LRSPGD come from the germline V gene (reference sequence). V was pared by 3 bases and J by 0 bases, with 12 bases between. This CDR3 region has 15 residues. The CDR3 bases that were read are TGCACCTGCAGTGCCCGGCTGGGAAGCTCCTAT. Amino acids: CTCSARLGSSY. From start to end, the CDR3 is CTCSARLGSSYEQYF.

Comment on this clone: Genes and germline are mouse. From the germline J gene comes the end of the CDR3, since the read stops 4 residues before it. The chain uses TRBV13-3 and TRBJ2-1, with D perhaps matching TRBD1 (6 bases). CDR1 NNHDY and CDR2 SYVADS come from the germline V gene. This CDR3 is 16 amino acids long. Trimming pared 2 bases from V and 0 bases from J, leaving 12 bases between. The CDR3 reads CASSEGGGDNYAEQFF. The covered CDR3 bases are TGTGCCAGCAGTGAAGGAGGGGGAGATAACTATGCT.

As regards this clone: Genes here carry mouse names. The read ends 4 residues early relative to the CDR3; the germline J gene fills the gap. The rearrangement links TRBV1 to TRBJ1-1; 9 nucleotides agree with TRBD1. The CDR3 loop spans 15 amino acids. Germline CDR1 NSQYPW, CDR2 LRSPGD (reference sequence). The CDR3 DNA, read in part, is TGCACCTGCAGTGCAGTGGACAGGGGAGGGACA. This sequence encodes CTCSAVDRGGT. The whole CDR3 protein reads CTCSAVDRGGTEVFF.

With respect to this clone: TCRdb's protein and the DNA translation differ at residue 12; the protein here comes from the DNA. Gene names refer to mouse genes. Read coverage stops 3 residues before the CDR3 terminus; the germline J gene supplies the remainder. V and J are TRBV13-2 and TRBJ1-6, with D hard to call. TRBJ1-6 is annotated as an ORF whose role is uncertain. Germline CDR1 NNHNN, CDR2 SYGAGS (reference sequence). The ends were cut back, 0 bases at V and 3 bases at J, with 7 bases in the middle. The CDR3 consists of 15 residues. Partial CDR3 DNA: TGTGCCAGCGGTGATGCCCACAACTATAATTCGCCC. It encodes CASGDAHNYNSP. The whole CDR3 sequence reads CASGDAHNYNSPLYF.

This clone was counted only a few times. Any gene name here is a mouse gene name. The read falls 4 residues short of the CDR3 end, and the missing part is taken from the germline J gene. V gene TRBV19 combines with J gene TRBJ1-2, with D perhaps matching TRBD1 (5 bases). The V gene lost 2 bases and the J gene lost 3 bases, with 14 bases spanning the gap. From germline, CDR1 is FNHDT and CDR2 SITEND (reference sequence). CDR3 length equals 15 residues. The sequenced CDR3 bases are TGTGCCAGCAGTATCCGTCAGGGATGGGACTCC. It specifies CASSIRQGWDS. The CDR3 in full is CASSIRQGWDSDYTF.

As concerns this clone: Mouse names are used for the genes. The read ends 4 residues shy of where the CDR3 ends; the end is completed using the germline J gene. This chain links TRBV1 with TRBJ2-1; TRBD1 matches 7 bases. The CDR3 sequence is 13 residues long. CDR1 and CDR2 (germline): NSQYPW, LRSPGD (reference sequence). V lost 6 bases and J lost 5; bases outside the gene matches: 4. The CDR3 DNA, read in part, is TGCACCTGCAGCACCGGGACAGATGCT. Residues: CTCSTGTDA. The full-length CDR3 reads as CTCSTGTDAEQFF.

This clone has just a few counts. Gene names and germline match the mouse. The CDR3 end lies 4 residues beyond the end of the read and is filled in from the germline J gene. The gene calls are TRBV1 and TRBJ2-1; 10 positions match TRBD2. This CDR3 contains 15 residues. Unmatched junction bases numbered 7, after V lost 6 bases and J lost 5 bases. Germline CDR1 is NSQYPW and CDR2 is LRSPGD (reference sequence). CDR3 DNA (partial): TGCACCTGCAGAAGACTGGGGGGTAGGAATGCT. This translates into CTCRRLGGRNA. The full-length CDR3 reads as CTCRRLGGRNAEQFF.

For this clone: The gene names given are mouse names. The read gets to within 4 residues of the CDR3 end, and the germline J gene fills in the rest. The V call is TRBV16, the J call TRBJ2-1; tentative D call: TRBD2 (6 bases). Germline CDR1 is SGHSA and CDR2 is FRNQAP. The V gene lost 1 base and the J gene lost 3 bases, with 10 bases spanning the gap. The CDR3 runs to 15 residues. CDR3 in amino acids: CASSLAGEFYAEQFF. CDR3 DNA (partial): TGTGCAAGCAGCTTAGCTGGGGAGTTCTATGCT.

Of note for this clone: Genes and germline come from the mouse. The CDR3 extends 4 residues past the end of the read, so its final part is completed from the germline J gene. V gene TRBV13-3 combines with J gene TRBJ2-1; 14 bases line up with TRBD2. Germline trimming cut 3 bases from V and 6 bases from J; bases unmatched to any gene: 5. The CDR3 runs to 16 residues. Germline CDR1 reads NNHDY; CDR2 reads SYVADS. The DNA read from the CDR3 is TGTGCCAGCAGTGTGTTGGGACTGGGGGGGCGTGCT. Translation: CASSVLGLGGRA. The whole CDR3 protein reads CASSVLGLGGRAEQFF.

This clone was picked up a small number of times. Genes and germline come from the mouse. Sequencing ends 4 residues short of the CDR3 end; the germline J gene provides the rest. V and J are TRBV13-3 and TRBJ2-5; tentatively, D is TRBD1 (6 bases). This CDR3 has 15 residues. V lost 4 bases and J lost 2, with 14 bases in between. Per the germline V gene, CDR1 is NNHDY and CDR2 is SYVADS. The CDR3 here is CASSSPGQLQDTQYF. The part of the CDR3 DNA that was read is TGTGCCAGCAGTTCTCCGGGACAACTCCAAGAC.

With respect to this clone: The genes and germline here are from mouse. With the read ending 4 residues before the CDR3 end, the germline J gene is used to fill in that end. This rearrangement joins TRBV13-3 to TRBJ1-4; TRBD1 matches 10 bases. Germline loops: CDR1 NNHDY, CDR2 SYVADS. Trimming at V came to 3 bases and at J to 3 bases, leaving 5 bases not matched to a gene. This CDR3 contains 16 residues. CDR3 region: CASSASDRGTNERLFF. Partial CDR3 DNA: TGTGCCAGCAGTGCCTCGGACAGGGGGACCAACGAA.

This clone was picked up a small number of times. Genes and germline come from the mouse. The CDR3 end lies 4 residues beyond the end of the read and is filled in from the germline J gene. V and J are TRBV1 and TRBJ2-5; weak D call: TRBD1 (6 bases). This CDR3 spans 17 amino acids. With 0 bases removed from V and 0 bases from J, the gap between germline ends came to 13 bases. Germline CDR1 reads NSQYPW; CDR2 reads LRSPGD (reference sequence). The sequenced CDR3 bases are TGCACCTGCAGTGCAGATGGCGGGACAATTAACCAAGAC. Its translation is CTCSADGGTINQD. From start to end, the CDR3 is CTCSADGGTINQDTQYF.

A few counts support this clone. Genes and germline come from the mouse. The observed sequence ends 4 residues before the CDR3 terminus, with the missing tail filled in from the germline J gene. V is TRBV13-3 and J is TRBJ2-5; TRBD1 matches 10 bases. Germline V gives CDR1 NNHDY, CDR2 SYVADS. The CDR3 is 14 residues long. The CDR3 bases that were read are TGTGCCAGCAGTCAGACAGGGGGCGGTGAC. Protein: CASSQTGGGD. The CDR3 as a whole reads CASSQTGGGDTQYF.